What follows are 9 T cell receptor beta chains derived from one specimen sequenced in a study of blood T cell repertoires in COVID-19. Here immunoSEQ multiplex PCR was the method, and the copy in TCRdb shows in-frame clones only, minus some. The profile shows tens of thousands of clones, 80% to 90% of them singletons. The sample comprised peripheral blood. The source of these receptors is an elderly man with acute or convalescent COVID-19.

V usage is TRBV3-1 (or the pseudogene TRBV3-2) and J usage is TRBJ2-7; D might be TRBD1 (6 bases). This CDR3 has 14 amino acids. Germline-derived CDR1 and CDR2 are LGHDT and YNNKEL (reference sequence). Trimming took off 4 bases at V and 7 bases at J, with 17 bases between the two ends. Here the CDR3 reads CASSPRGTTGEQYF. CDR3 bases: TGTGCCAGCAGCCCCCGTGGGACAACGGGGGAGCAGTACTTC.

The V gene is TRBV9, the J gene TRBJ1-6; 8 bases line up with TRBD1. Losses at the gene ends were 3 bases for V and 2 bases for J; bases not matched to a gene: 1. Per the germline V gene, CDR1 is SGDLS and CDR2 is YYNGEE. The CDR3 runs to 15 residues. This CDR3 is CASSGGQAYNSPLHF. The CDR3 coding sequence is TGTGCCAGCAGCGGGGGACAGGCCTATAATTCACCCCTCCACTTT. Full variable domain (missing parts from reference TRBV9 and TRBJ1-6): DSGVTQTPKHLITATGQRVTLRCSPRSGDLSVYWYQQSLDQGLQFLIQYYNGEERAKGNILERFSAQQFPDLHSELNLSSLELGDSALYFCASSGGQAYNSPLHFGNGTRLTVT.

The chain links TRBV24-1 to TRBJ2-2, with TRBD1 matching 8 bases. This CDR3 region has 15 residues. V shed 3 bases and J 5 bases; nucleotides not matched to a gene: 4. Germline values: CDR1 KGHDR, CDR2 SFDVKD. The CDR3: CATSDGQGATGELFF. DNA for the CDR3: TGTGCCACCAGTGATGGGCAGGGGGCTACCGGGGAGCTGTTTTTT.

The chain's CDR3 is CASRGLAGYNEQFF. Here the CDR3 DNA reads TGTGCCAGCAGGGGACTAGCGGGATACAATGAGCAGTTCTTC. The chain carries TRBV7-8 and TRBJ2-1, with 13 bases matching TRBD2. Germline-derived CDR1 and CDR2 are SGHVS and FQNEAQ. The ends lost 6 bases at V and 4 bases at J; junction bases unmatched: 0. CDR3 length: 14 residues.

The chain carries TRBV5-8 and TRBJ2-7, with 15 bases aligning to TRBD2. CDR3 size: 18 residues. The germline V gene encodes CDR1 SGHTS and CDR2 YDEGEE. The ends lost 1 base at V and 4 bases at J; junction bases unmatched: 9. DNA of the CDR3: TGTGCCAGCAGCTTGCCTCAAGAGGGACTAGCGGGGGGATACGAGCAGTACTTC. It codes for CASSLPQEGLAGGYEQYF.

This rearrangement joins TRBV5-4 to TRBJ1-4; a weak D match, TRBD1 (5 bases). The germline V and J ends were trimmed by 5 bases and 5 bases, with 13 bases remaining between them. Germline CDR1 reads SGHNT; CDR2 reads YYREEE (reference sequence). The CDR3 sequence is 14 residues long. The CDR3 protein is CASRQAGPNEKLFF. The CDR3 nucleotides read TGTGCCAGCAGACAGGCTGGGCCCAATGAAAAACTGTTTTTT.

The V gene is TRBV6-5, the J gene TRBJ1-2; perhaps TRBD1 as D (5 bases). V lost 6 bases and J 1 base, leaving 12 bases between the germline ends. Germline V lookup: CDR1 MNHEY, CDR2 SVGAGI. The CDR3 loop spans 14 amino acids. The CDR3 loop is CASRPDSRNYGYTF. The CDR3, as DNA: TGTGCCAGCAGGCCTGACAGCCGTAACTATGGCTACACCTTC.

This clone occurred once. This chain links TRBV29-1 with TRBJ2-5; 9 bases line up with TRBD1. CDR1 and CDR2 from the germline V gene are SQVTM and ANQGSEA. V dropped 6 bases and J dropped 4; count of bases not matched to a gene: 3. CDR3 length: 12 residues. The CDR3 sequence: CSVRDRVETQYF. The CDR3 DNA reads as TGCAGCGTCCGGGACAGGGTAGAGACCCAGTACTTC.

V and J are TRBV3-1 (or the pseudogene TRBV3-2) and TRBJ2-2, with D tentatively TRBD2 (6 bases). The CDR3 covers 18 residues. V lost 4 bases and J 0 bases, leaving 18 bases between the germline ends. Per the germline V gene, CDR1 is LGHDT and CDR2 is YNNKEL (reference sequence). The CDR3 sequence is CASSPPWRGGPNTGELFF. The CDR3 DNA reads as TGTGCCAGCAGCCCCCCTTGGAGGGGTGGACCGAACACCGGGGAGCTGTTTTTT.